This is a list of T cell receptor beta chains from one sample in a study of CD8+CD57+ T cells in acquired aplastic anemia. TCRdb re-called the reads with MiXCR, one entry per CDR3 protein. The table includes approximately 180,000 distinct CDR3 sequences, around half detected once. Material for sequencing was sorted CD4+, CD8+, or CD8+CD57+ T cells (not recorded which) from PBMCs. Source of these receptors: a human donor with aplastic anemia. CDR3s include the opening cysteine and the closing phenylalanine or tryptophan. D genes are given only for firm matches. The size of a clone is reported for some rows only, either as once, few or many, or as a class for expanded clones.

>.|.|TRBV7-9|TRBJ1-2
CASSLESNYGYTF
TGTGCCAGCAGCTTAGAGAGCAACTATGGCTACACCTTC
>TRBD2|many|TRBV25-1|TRBJ2-1
CASSALAGVHNEQFF
TGTGCCAGCAGTGCTCTAGCGGGGGTCCACAATGAGCAGTTCTTC
>.|.|TRBV20-1|TRBJ2-7
CSVRIDYEQYF
TGCAGTGTTAGGATAGACTACGAGCAGTACTTC
>.|once|TRBV20-1|TRBJ1-2
CSARDRGNYGYTF
TGCAGTGCTAGAGACAGGGGTAACTATGGCTACACCTTC
>TRBD2|many|TRBV12-3/TRBV12-4|TRBJ2-1
CASSSSGTSVNEQFF
TGTGCCAGCAGTTCCTCCGGGACTAGTGTCAATGAGCAGTTCTTC
>TRBD1|.|TRBV7-2|TRBJ1-1
CASSLQGGKAFF
TGTGCCAGCAGCCTACAGGGGGGTAAAGCTTTCTTT
>TRBD1|.|TRBV25-1|TRBJ2-7
CASSEGQTRSYEQYF
TGTGCCAGCAGTGAGGGACAGACTCGCTCCTACGAGCAGTACTTC
>.|.|TRBV20-1|TRBJ2-1
CSARSSRGADEQFF
TGCAGTGCTAGGAGTAGCAGAGGGGCAGATGAGCAGTTCTTC
>TRBD1|few|TRBV4-3|TRBJ1-4
CASSQDLAGGLTNEKLFF
TGCGCCAGCAGCCAAGATCTGGCAGGGGGCTTGACTAATGAAAAACTGTTTTTT
>TRBD1|few|TRBV19|TRBJ2-3
CASSIDGDRNTDTQYF
TGTGCCAGTAGTATCGATGGGGACAGAAACACAGATACGCAGTATTTT
>.|many|TRBV7-9|TRBJ1-2
CASSPSWTGYYGYTF
TGTGCCAGCAGCCCTAGTTGGACGGGGTACTATGGCTACACCTTC
>TRBD2|many|TRBV5-5|TRBJ2-5
CASSLVTSGGGETQYF
TGTGCCAGCAGCTTGGTGACTAGCGGAGGGGGAGAGACCCAGTACTTC
>.|.|TRBV10-3|TRBJ2-7
CAIALVSYEQYF
TGTGCCATCGCTCTAGTTTCCTACGAGCAGTACTTC
>.|.|TRBV10-2|TRBJ1-1
CASSERAPEAFF
TGCGCCAGCAGTGAGCGGGCCCCCGAAGCTTTCTTT
>TRBD2|many|TRBV25-1|TRBJ2-7
CASRGGYEQYF
TGTGCCAGCAGGGGGGGGTACGAGCAGTACTTC
>TRBD2|.|TRBV5-6|TRBJ2-3
CASSLGPGLAGEPTDTQYF
TGTGCCAGCAGCTTGGGCCCGGGACTAGCGGGAGAACCCACAGATACGCAGTATTTT
>.|many|TRBV7-2|TRBJ2-7
CASSLSRGSYEQYF
TGTGCCAGCAGCTTATCAAGGGGCTCCTACGAGCAGTACTTC
>.|.|TRBV19|TRBJ1-2
CASSLSSGLYGYTF
TGTGCCAGTAGCCTAAGTTCAGGACTCTATGGCTACACCTTC
>.|once|TRBV10-3|TRBJ2-2
CAISGLLRGGGELFF
TGTGCCATCAGTGGACTTCTAAGGGGAGGCGGGGAGCTGTTTTTT
>.|.|TRBV25-1|TRBJ1-3
CASSEYSSGNTIYF
TGTGCCAGCAGTGAATATAGCTCTGGAAACACCATATATTTT
>.|.|TRBV3-1|TRBJ1-2
CASSRVNMGGYTF
TGTGCCAGCAGCCGAGTAAACATGGGTGGCTACACCTTC
>.|many|TRBV7-9|TRBJ1-2
CASSGRGGYGYTF
TGTGCCAGCAGCGGCCGCGGCGGCTATGGCTACACCTTC
>.|few|TRBV29-1|TRBJ2-1
CSVASGVRSEQFF
TGCAGCGTAGCCTCGGGCGTAAGGAGTGAGCAGTTCTTC
>.|.|TRBV10-3|TRBJ1-1
CAISRQLGGNTEAFF
TGTGCCATCAGTAGACAGTTAGGGGGGAACACTGAAGCTTTCTTT
>TRBD1|once|TRBV7-9|TRBJ1-2
CASSRGTGLGYTF
TGTGCCAGCAGCCGTGGGACAGGTCTCGGCTACACCTTC
>.|.|TRBV7-9|TRBJ1-1
CASSLQGQNTEAFF
TGTGCCAGCAGCTTACAGGGACAGAACACTGAAGCTTTCTTT
>TRBD1|many|TRBV20-1|TRBJ2-7
CSARDEGQGPYEQYF
TGCAGTGCTAGAGATGAGGGACAGGGTCCCTACGAGCAGTACTTC
>.|.|TRBV2|TRBJ2-7
CASSHDSYEQYF
TGTGCCAGCAGCCACGACAGTTACGAGCAGTACTTC
>.|many|TRBV7-8|TRBJ2-5
CASSLASGVQETQYF
TGTGCCAGCAGCTTAGCCTCTGGGGTACAAGAGACCCAGTACTTC
>TRBD1|many|TRBV25-1|TRBJ1-4
CASSRTGGSEKLFF
TGTGCCAGCTCAAGGACAGGGGGGAGTGAAAAACTGTTTTTT
>TRBD1|many|TRBV3-1|TRBJ2-7
CASSWGQHSYEQYF
TGTGCCAGCAGCTGGGGACAGCATTCCTACGAGCAGTACTTC